Here is one T cell receptor (beta chain) with its context. Its target is not known. These data originate in a study of breast tumors, draining lymph nodes, adjacent tissues. Whole-study results and caveats: Data only fit, rather than demonstrated, lymph node origin of most tumor T cells. Tumor repertoires ranked between lymph nodes and nontumor tissue in diversity, with V and J gene preferences. Compared with basal-like, luminal-like tumors shared significantly more repertoire with nontumor tissue.

Trimming removed 0 bases from V and 5 bases from J, with 16 bases in between. CDR3 size: 16 residues. Germline V gene lookup returns CDR1 MNHEY and CDR2 SMNVEV (reference sequence). Axillary draining lymph nodes of breast cancer patients supplied the node samples. Each CDR3 protein gets one entry after TCRdb re-called the multiplex PCR reads with MiXCR. Of 150,000 to 200,000 distinct CDR3 sequences listed, about 30% are singletons. The chain has TRBV27 and TRBJ2-5; possible D gene TRBD2, 5 bases. The source material was axillary lymph node tissue. This sequence was found in a female donor with breast cancer. Some clones in this sample may be carry-over from other donors' samples. CDR3 in DNA: TGTGCCAGCAGTTTATCGACGGGGAGAGGTACCGAGACCCAGTACTTC. Amino acid sequence: CASSLSTGRGTETQYF.